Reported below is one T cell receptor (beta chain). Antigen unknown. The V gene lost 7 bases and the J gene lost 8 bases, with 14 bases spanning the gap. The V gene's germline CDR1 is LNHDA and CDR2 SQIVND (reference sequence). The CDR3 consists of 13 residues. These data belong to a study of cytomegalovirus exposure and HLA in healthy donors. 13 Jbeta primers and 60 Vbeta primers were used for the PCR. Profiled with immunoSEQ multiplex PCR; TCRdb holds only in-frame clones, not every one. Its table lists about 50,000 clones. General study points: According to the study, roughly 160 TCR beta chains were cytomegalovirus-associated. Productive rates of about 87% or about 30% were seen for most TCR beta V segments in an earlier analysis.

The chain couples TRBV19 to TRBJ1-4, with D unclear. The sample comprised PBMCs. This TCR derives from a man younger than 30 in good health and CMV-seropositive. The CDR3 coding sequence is TGTGCCAGTATGGGAGGGTTCGGGGAAAAACTGTTTTTT. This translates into CASMGGFGEKLFF.